One and the same sample provided the 32 T cell receptor beta chains below, sequenced in a study of CXCR3-negative and CXCR3-positive naive CD8 T cells. No cognate antigen is known for these TCRs. Study-wide results and limits: Compared with CXCR3-negative naive cells, CXCR3-positive naive cells showed more hydrophobic TRB CDR3s.

UMI-labeled TRB cDNA libraries were prepared by 5' RACE. TCRdb reprocessed the 5' RACE reads, keeping one entry per CDR3 protein, no DNA. The sample table sets out roughly 7,200 distinct CDR3 sequences. The sample taken for sequencing was naive CXCR3+ CD8+ T cells from blood. The subset is: CD45RO-CCR7+CD27+CD95- naive CD8+ T cells expressing CXCR3 (TNR3+). Receptor source: a human donor in good health. Some clones in this sample may be carry-over from other donors' samples.

The rearrangement joins TRBV28 to TRBJ2-1; the D call of TRBD1 rests on TCRdb alone, since no DNA is present to check it. Germline V lookup: CDR1 MDHEN, CDR2 SYDVKM. This CDR3 spans 15 amino acids. CDR3 in amino acids: CASSLGGPFYNEQFF.

This sequence joins TRBV12-3 or TRBV12-4 and TRBJ1-2; absent DNA, TCRdb's TRBD1 call cannot be checked. The CDR3 runs 12 residues. CDR3 sequence: CASSLDSNGYTF.

This clonotype is classed as medium-sized by frequency. V usage is TRBV7-2 and J usage is TRBJ2-5; the D call of TRBD1 rests on TCRdb alone, since no DNA is present to check it. The CDR3 covers 14 residues. CDR1 is SGHTA, CDR2 FQGNSA, per germline. This CDR3 reads CASSLGPPKETQYF.

This CDR3 reads CSANPRSAGLHNEQFF. This sequence joins TRBV20-1 and TRBJ2-1; the TCRdb call, TRBD2, lacks DNA for checking. Germline-derived CDR1 and CDR2 are DFQATT and SNEGSKA (reference sequence). CDR3 size: 16 residues.

This chain links TRBV4-1 with TRBJ2-1; checking the TCRdb D call of TRBD2 is not possible without DNA. CDR3 length equals 16 residues. CDR1 is MGHRA and CDR2 is YSYEKL in the germline V gene. CDR3 sequence: CASSHGTSGSGNEQFF.

The chain combines TRBV11-1 with TRBJ1-1; the D call of TRBD1 rests on TCRdb alone, since no DNA is present to check it. Germline values: CDR1 SGHAT, CDR2 FQDESV (reference sequence). The CDR3 is 16 amino acids. CDR3 loop: CASSPWDRVSNTEAFF.

The rearrangement joins TRBV19 to TRBJ2-1; the D call from TCRdb, TRBD2, cannot be confirmed without DNA. CDR3 length: 12 residues. In germline, CDR1 is LNHDA, CDR2 SQIVND (reference sequence). The chain's CDR3 is CASSGEGHEQFF. Based on the CDR3 plus reference TRBV19 and TRBJ2-1, the full variable domain is DGGITQSPKYLFRKEGQNVTLSCEQNLNHDAMYWYRQDPGQGLRLIYYSQIVNDFQKGDIAEGYSVSREKKESFPLTVTSAQKNPTAFYLCASSGEGHEQFFGPGTRLTVL.

This clonotype is deemed medium-sized by its frequency. The V gene is TRBV29-1, the J gene TRBJ1-5; there is no DNA to check the TCRdb D call of TRBD1. This CDR3 has 13 residues. From germline, CDR1 is SQVTM and CDR2 ANQGSEA. This CDR3 is CSVGQGANQPQHF.

The gene calls are TRBV27 and TRBJ2-1; TCRdb's assignment of TRBD1 cannot be checked, as there is no DNA. This CDR3 comprises 13 residues. CDR1 is MNHEY, CDR2 SMNVEV, per germline (reference sequence). Here the CDR3 reads CASSGLGGDEQFF.

By frequency, this clonotype is medium-sized. The V call is TRBV3-1, the J call TRBJ2-1; TCRdb's D call, TRBD1, is unchecked because there is no DNA. The CDR3 covers 17 residues. CDR1 is LGHDT and CDR2 is YNNKEL in the germline V gene (reference sequence). The CDR3 is CASSQATGGSSYNEQFF.

This clonotype ranks as medium-sized in terms of frequency. V usage is TRBV29-1 and J usage is TRBJ2-3. Germline values: CDR1 SQVTM, CDR2 ANQGSEA. The CDR3 is made up of 15 amino acids. This chain's CDR3 is CSVEVASSITDTQYF.

V and J are TRBV20-1 and TRBJ2-1; TCRdb's assignment of TRBD1 cannot be checked, as there is no DNA. The CDR3 has 12 residues. From germline, CDR1 is DFQATT and CDR2 SNEGSKA (reference sequence). The CDR3 region is CSASYQGGEQFF.

The chain is built from TRBV12-3 or TRBV12-4 and TRBJ2-1; TCRdb's D gene call, TRBD2, goes unchecked for lack of DNA. The CDR3 runs 17 residues. The CDR3 here is CASSLLAGAPPYNEQFF.

The chain uses TRBV11-3 and TRBJ2-1; TCRdb indicates TRBD1, and absent DNA this call remains unverified. The CDR3 consists of 12 residues. From germline, CDR1 is SGHNT and CDR2 YENEEA. The CDR3: CASSARDNEQFF. The full variable domain, in which reference TRBV11-3 and TRBJ2-1 provide the parts outside the CDR3, is EAGVVQSPRYKIIEKKQPVAFWCNPISGHNTLYWYLQNLGQGPELLIRYENEEAVDDSQLPKDRFSAERLKGVDSTLKIQPAELGDSAVYLCASSARDNEQFFGPGTRLTVL.

In terms of frequency, this clonotype is medium-sized (0.01 to 0.1%). The J gene is TRBJ1-1, the V gene TRBV7-8; with no DNA, the TCRdb D assignment of TRBD1 cannot be verified. In germline, CDR1 is SGHVS, CDR2 FQNEAQ. The CDR3 has 16 amino acids. CDR3 protein: CASSTPDSPMNTEAFF.

The V and J genes are TRBV7-3 and TRBJ2-5; the TRBD1 assignment by TCRdb is unverifiable without DNA. The CDR3 has 15 residues. CDR1 is SGHTA and CDR2 is FQGTGA in the germline V gene. CDR3 region: CASSPGTASGETQYF. Looking up the rest from reference TRBV7-3 and TRBJ2-5 gives the full variable domain: GAGVSQTPSNKVTEKGKYVELRCDPISGHTALYWYRQSLGQGPEFLIYFQGTGAADDSGLPNDRFFAVRPEGSVSTLKIQRTERGDSAVYLCASSPGTASGETQYFGPGTRLLVL.

The chain is built from TRBV9 and TRBJ2-1; the D call of TRBD1 rests on TCRdb alone, since no DNA is present to check it. Germline V CDR1 and CDR2: SGDLS, YYNGEE. The CDR3 runs 13 residues. The CDR3 reads CASSATGYNEQFF.

By frequency, this clonotype is medium-sized. The chain recombines TRBV7-8 with TRBJ2-1; TCRdb lists TRBD2, though no DNA is available to test this call. CDR1 SGHVS and CDR2 FQNEAQ come from the germline V gene. CDR3 length: 13 amino acids. CDR3 sequence: CASRGLAYNEQFF.

This clonotype is medium-sized by frequency. The chain employs TRBV3-1 and TRBJ2-5; TCRdb names TRBD2, which stays unverified in the absence of DNA. The CDR3 spans 18 residues. CDR1 and CDR2 (germline): LGHDT, YNNKEL (reference sequence). This chain's CDR3 is CASSQAPGLAGAQETQYF.

This clonotype is deemed medium-sized (0.01 to 0.1%) by its frequency. The genes are TRBV5-1 and TRBJ2-1; absent DNA, TCRdb's TRBD2 call cannot be checked. Germline assignment: CDR1 SGHRS and CDR2 YFSETQ. This CDR3 has 16 residues. CDR3 amino acids: CASSLEFVGEYNEQFF.

This clonotype is called medium-sized based on its frequency. This chain uses TRBV11-2 with TRBJ2-3. This CDR3 comprises 13 residues. The germline gives CDR1 SGHAT, CDR2 FQNNGV. The CDR3 reads CASSEDQTDTQYF.

Frequency places this clonotype as medium-sized. The chain joins TRBV2 to TRBJ2-2; checking the TCRdb D call of TRBD1 is not possible without DNA. Germline V gene lookup returns CDR1 SNHLY and CDR2 FYNNEI. The CDR3 has 18 residues. The CDR3 protein is CASSEEVAGFIRAGELFF.

Measured by frequency, this clonotype is medium-sized. V is TRBV20-1 and J is TRBJ2-3; as DNA is missing, the TRBD2 call by TCRdb cannot be tested. The V gene's germline CDR1 is DFQATT and CDR2 SNEGSKA (reference sequence). The CDR3 contains 18 residues. The CDR3 region is CSARTSGRIHSSTDTQYF.

The J gene is TRBJ2-1, the V gene TRBV29-1; TCRdb reports TRBD2, a call that lacks DNA to check it against. The CDR3 consists of 17 residues. The germline V gene has CDR1 SQVTM and CDR2 ANQGSEA. CDR3 protein: CSVVLVAGGPAYNEQFF.

This chain connects TRBV29-1 to TRBJ1-6; TCRdb selects TRBD1, and the lack of DNA leaves this call unchecked. CDR3 length: 15 amino acids. Germline V gives CDR1 SQVTM, CDR2 ANQGSEA. The chain's CDR3 is CSVGMGRARDSPLHF.

The J gene is TRBJ2-3, the V gene TRBV12-3 or TRBV12-4; TCRdb names TRBD2, which stays unverified in the absence of DNA. This CDR3 region has 15 residues. The CDR3: CASSSEGGVTDTQYF.

This clonotype is medium-sized by frequency. The rearrangement uses TRBV20-1 and TRBJ2-1; TCRdb gives TRBD2 as the D gene, but with no DNA this cannot be confirmed. The CDR3 is 14 amino acids. Germline V gene sequence: CDR1 DFQATT, CDR2 SNEGSKA (reference sequence). The chain's CDR3 is CSAREALRDNEQFF.

This clonotype is medium-sized by frequency. V and J are TRBV5-1 and TRBJ2-1. CDR3 length equals 14 residues. CDR1 and CDR2 from the germline V gene are SGHRS and YFSETQ. This CDR3 is CASSLDGSDNEQFF.

Judged by frequency, this clonotype is medium-sized. The chain is built from TRBV29-1 and TRBJ1-1; TCRdb designates TRBD1, a call that cannot be tested without DNA. Germline values: CDR1 SQVTM, CDR2 ANQGSEA. The CDR3 runs to 14 residues. The CDR3: CSGTRTGKLTEAFF.

The CDR3 protein is CDSSLVCRTTYEQYF. The V and J genes are TRBV7-2 and TRBJ2-7; lacking DNA, the TRBD1 call made by TCRdb goes unchecked. This CDR3 is 15 amino acids long. Germline values: CDR1 SGHTA, CDR2 FQGNSA. Full variable domain (outside the CDR3, taken from reference TRBV7-2 and TRBJ2-7): GAGVSQSPSNKVTEKGKDVELRCDPISGHTALYWYRQSLGQGLEFLIYFQGNSAPDKSGLPSDRFSAERTGGSVSTLTIQRTQQEDSAVYLCDSSLVCRTTYEQYFGPGTRLTVT.

By frequency, this clonotype registers medium-sized. V is TRBV11-3 and J is TRBJ2-3; TCRdb's D call, TRBD1, is unchecked because there is no DNA. Germline loops: CDR1 SGHNT, CDR2 YENEEA. CDR3 size: 13 residues. The CDR3 here is CASSRRGTDTQYF. The full variable domain, completed using reference TRBV11-3 and TRBJ2-3, is EAGVVQSPRYKIIEKKQPVAFWCNPISGHNTLYWYLQNLGQGPELLIRYENEEAVDDSQLPKDRFSAERLKGVDSTLKIQPAELGDSAVYLCASSRRGTDTQYFGPGTRLTVL.

This clonotype is classed as medium-sized by frequency. This CDR3 is CASSLTGTDFTDTQYF. The V and J genes are TRBV5-1 and TRBJ2-3; as DNA is missing, the TRBD1 call by TCRdb cannot be tested. The CDR3 totals 16 residues. CDR1 and CDR2 (germline): SGHRS, YFSETQ.